Listed below are T cell receptor beta chains from one sample, sequenced in a study of early T cells in non-severe SARS-CoV-2 infection. TCRdb re-called the 5' RACE reads through MiXCR, storing one row per CDR3 protein. In the table there are 17,000 or so distinct CDR3 sequences, about 5% of which are singletons. Sequencing was performed on whole blood, taken at baseline. These receptors all stem from an adult who was a healthcare worker with PCR-confirmed SARS-CoV-2 infection or an uninfected control (not recorded which). The CDR3 runs from the conserved cysteine through the conserved F or W. The D gene is left open where the match is weak. Size is stated for part of the rows, as once, few or many counts, or as a class when the clone is expanded.

d_call: .; v_call: TRBV12-3/TRBV12-4; j_call: TRBJ1-1; clone_size: medium-sized; cdr3_nt: TGTGCCAGCAGTTCAGGGACTGAAGCTTTCTTT; cdr3_aa: CASSSGTEAFF
d_call: TRBD1; v_call: TRBV20-1; j_call: TRBJ2-5; clone_size: many; cdr3_nt: TGCAGTGCTAGAGATGACACAGGGACAGGGGGGGTTGAGACCCAGTACTTC; cdr3_aa: CSARDDTGTGGVETQYF
d_call: TRBD2; v_call: TRBV12-3/TRBV12-4; j_call: TRBJ2-1; clone_size: many; cdr3_nt: TGTGCCAGCAGGGGGACTAGCGGGGGGAATGAGCAGTTCTTC; cdr3_aa: CASRGTSGGNEQFF
d_call: .; v_call: TRBV29-1; j_call: TRBJ1-2; clone_size: many; cdr3_nt: TGCAGCGCTTACGGAGGGCCGTTGGGCTACACCTTC; cdr3_aa: CSAYGGPLGYTF
d_call: TRBD1; v_call: TRBV12-3/TRBV12-4; j_call: TRBJ2-3; clone_size: medium-sized; cdr3_nt: TGTGCCAGCAGTCTCGGACAGGGCACCGGTACGCAGTATTTT; cdr3_aa: CASSLGQGTGTQYF
d_call: .; v_call: TRBV19; j_call: TRBJ1-5; clone_size: many; cdr3_nt: TGTGCCAGTAGTATTTCCTCGGACAGTTTCAATCAGCCCCAGCATTTT; cdr3_aa: CASSISSDSFNQPQHF
d_call: TRBD2; v_call: TRBV20-1; j_call: TRBJ2-3; clone_size: many; cdr3_nt: TGCAGTGCTAGAGAGCTGCGGGGGGGCACAGATACGCAGTATTTT; cdr3_aa: CSARELRGGTDTQYF
d_call: .; v_call: TRBV7-2; j_call: TRBJ2-3; clone_size: many; cdr3_nt: TGTGCCAGCAGCTTGAGTGGCAGCACAGATACGCAGTATTTT; cdr3_aa: CASSLSGSTDTQYF
d_call: TRBD2; v_call: TRBV24-1; j_call: TRBJ2-1; clone_size: .; cdr3_nt: TGTGCCACCAGTGGGCTAGCGGGGACACCACATGGGAATGAGCAGTTCTTC; cdr3_aa: CATSGLAGTPHGNEQFF
d_call: .; v_call: TRBV7-2; j_call: TRBJ1-2; clone_size: few; cdr3_nt: TGTGCCAGCAGCTTAGCCTCAGAGAACTATGGCTACACCTTC; cdr3_aa: CASSLASENYGYTF
d_call: TRBD1; v_call: TRBV12-3/TRBV12-4; j_call: TRBJ1-3; clone_size: many; cdr3_nt: TGTGCCAGCAGTCCGACAGGGGGAATCTCCGGAAACACCATATATTTT; cdr3_aa: CASSPTGGISGNTIYF
d_call: TRBD2; v_call: TRBV12-3/TRBV12-4; j_call: TRBJ2-1; clone_size: few; cdr3_nt: TGTGCCAGCAGTTTAACGACTAGCGGGGTCTTCTCCTACAATGAGCAGTTCTTC; cdr3_aa: CASSLTTSGVFSYNEQFF
d_call: .; v_call: TRBV6-5; j_call: TRBJ1-1; clone_size: many; cdr3_nt: TGTGCCAGCAGCCGGGGCCAGAACACTGAAGCTTTCTTT; cdr3_aa: CASSRGQNTEAFF
d_call: TRBD2; v_call: TRBV20-1; j_call: TRBJ2-1; clone_size: many; cdr3_nt: TGCAGTGCTAGAGATCCGCGCGGGGGGACTTACAATGAGCAGTTCTTC; cdr3_aa: CSARDPRGGTYNEQFF
d_call: .; v_call: TRBV3-1; j_call: TRBJ1-6; clone_size: many; cdr3_nt: TGTGCCAGCAGCCAAGCGCAGTCCAATTCACCCCTCCACTTT; cdr3_aa: CASSQAQSNSPLHF
d_call: .; v_call: TRBV4-3; j_call: TRBJ2-7; clone_size: .; cdr3_nt: TGCGCCAGCAGCCAAGCCGTGGCAGGCCGGGGGTCCTACGAGCAGTACTTC; cdr3_aa: CASSQAVAGRGSYEQYF
d_call: .; v_call: TRBV5-8; j_call: TRBJ1-1; clone_size: few; cdr3_nt: TGTGCCAGCAGCGTAGATAACGTAGTGAACACTGAAGCTTTCTTT; cdr3_aa: CASSVDNVVNTEAFF
d_call: .; v_call: TRBV5-4; j_call: TRBJ2-1; clone_size: medium-sized; cdr3_nt: TGTGCCAGCAGCTTGTTTATGAGAAATGAGCAGTTCTTC; cdr3_aa: CASSLFMRNEQFF
d_call: .; v_call: TRBV5-1; j_call: TRBJ2-2; clone_size: few; cdr3_nt: TGCGCCAGCAGCTTGAATGGCGCGCCTTCCGGGGAGCTGTTTTTT; cdr3_aa: CASSLNGAPSGELFF
d_call: TRBD1; v_call: TRBV6-5; j_call: TRBJ1-1; clone_size: medium-sized; cdr3_nt: TGTGCCAGCAGTCCCGGGGACAGAAGTGATTATGCTTTCTTT; cdr3_aa: CASSPGDRSDYAFF
d_call: TRBD1; v_call: TRBV20-1; j_call: TRBJ1-6; clone_size: many; cdr3_nt: TGCAGTGCTAAAAACCCGGGACAGTATAATTCACCCCTCCACTTT; cdr3_aa: CSAKNPGQYNSPLHF
d_call: .; v_call: TRBV6-5; j_call: TRBJ2-1; clone_size: many; cdr3_nt: TGTGCCAGCAGTCGTCCTAGCCGGAGCTCCTACAATGAGCAGTTCTTC; cdr3_aa: CASSRPSRSSYNEQFF
d_call: .; v_call: TRBV4-1; j_call: TRBJ1-5; clone_size: many; cdr3_nt: TGCGCCAGCAGCCAACTTGGGCTGGGCAATCAGCCCCAGCATTTT; cdr3_aa: CASSQLGLGNQPQHF
d_call: TRBD2; v_call: TRBV4-3; j_call: TRBJ2-1; clone_size: many; cdr3_nt: TGCGCCAGCAGCCAAGATCGGGCGGGGGGGCCTTACAATGAGCAGTTCTTC; cdr3_aa: CASSQDRAGGPYNEQFF
d_call: TRBD1; v_call: TRBV6-4; j_call: TRBJ1-1; clone_size: many; cdr3_nt: TGTGCCAGCAGTGAACGGGAGACAGGGGTGGACACTGAAGCTTTCTTT; cdr3_aa: CASSERETGVDTEAFF
d_call: .; v_call: TRBV19; j_call: TRBJ1-5; clone_size: many; cdr3_nt: TGTGCCAGTATGTACGGACGGCAGGGCCAAAATCAGCCCCAGCATTTT; cdr3_aa: CASMYGRQGQNQPQHF
d_call: TRBD1; v_call: TRBV6-6; j_call: TRBJ2-2; clone_size: medium-sized; cdr3_nt: TGTGCCAGCAGTACTCCCACGACAGGGTCTGGCACCGGGGAGCTGTTTTTT; cdr3_aa: CASSTPTTGSGTGELFF
d_call: .; v_call: TRBV12-3/TRBV12-4; j_call: TRBJ2-5; clone_size: few; cdr3_nt: TGTGCCAGCAGTTCTTTCTTTGACCTGGTGGAGACCCAGTACTTC; cdr3_aa: CASSSFFDLVETQYF
d_call: TRBD2; v_call: TRBV10-3; j_call: TRBJ2-7; clone_size: many; cdr3_nt: TGTGCCATCAGCCATTGGACTAGCGGGTCCTACGAGCAGTACTTC; cdr3_aa: CAISHWTSGSYEQYF
d_call: .; v_call: TRBV20-1; j_call: TRBJ1-1; clone_size: medium-sized; cdr3_nt: TGCACTATCGGGGGGAAAAGCACTGAAGCTTTCTTT; cdr3_aa: CTIGGKSTEAFF
d_call: .; v_call: TRBV19; j_call: TRBJ1-5; clone_size: few; cdr3_nt: TGTGCCAGTAGTATAGAATATGGTCAGCCCCAGCATTTT; cdr3_aa: CASSIEYGQPQHF
d_call: TRBD1; v_call: TRBV29-1; j_call: TRBJ1-5; clone_size: many; cdr3_nt: TGCAGCGTTGGTGCCGGGACAGCCAATCAGCCCCAGCATTTT; cdr3_aa: CSVGAGTANQPQHF
d_call: .; v_call: TRBV6-2/TRBV6-3; j_call: TRBJ1-1; clone_size: few; cdr3_nt: TGTGCCAGCAGTTACTCGAGGTCCGGCGGGAACACTGAAGCTTTCTTT; cdr3_aa: CASSYSRSGGNTEAFF
d_call: .; v_call: TRBV4-1; j_call: TRBJ2-2; clone_size: .; cdr3_nt: TGCGCCAGCAGCCAAGAGCGCCTGACCGGGGAGCTGTTTTTT; cdr3_aa: CASSQERLTGELFF
d_call: TRBD1; v_call: TRBV2; j_call: TRBJ1-2; clone_size: .; cdr3_nt: TGTGCCAGCAGGCCGGGACAGCCAGGCTATGGCTACACCTTC; cdr3_aa: CASRPGQPGYGYTF
d_call: .; v_call: TRBV29-1; j_call: TRBJ1-2; clone_size: many; cdr3_nt: TGCAGCGTTGATTGGGGGGCAGGTGGCTACACCTTC; cdr3_aa: CSVDWGAGGYTF
d_call: .; v_call: TRBV29-1; j_call: TRBJ2-1; clone_size: few; cdr3_nt: TGCAGCGTTGAGCGACTAGGATTC; cdr3_aa: CSVERLGF
d_call: .; v_call: TRBV7-3; j_call: TRBJ2-7; clone_size: many; cdr3_nt: TGTGCCAGCAGCCTCGGTTCGGGGGACCAATACGAGCAGTACTTC; cdr3_aa: CASSLGSGDQYEQYF
d_call: .; v_call: TRBV19; j_call: TRBJ2-2; clone_size: few; cdr3_nt: TGTGCCAGTAGTATAGTGAGAAACACCGGGGAGCTGTTTTTT; cdr3_aa: CASSIVRNTGELFF
d_call: TRBD2; v_call: TRBV10-3; j_call: TRBJ2-3; clone_size: many; cdr3_nt: TGTGCCATCAGTGTCGCACTAGCGGAGAGCACAGATACGCAGTATTTT; cdr3_aa: CAISVALAESTDTQYF
d_call: .; v_call: TRBV5-8; j_call: TRBJ2-7; clone_size: many; cdr3_nt: TGTGCCAGCAGCTTTGGTCCTGGAACTTACGAGCAGTACTTC; cdr3_aa: CASSFGPGTYEQYF
d_call: .; v_call: TRBV28; j_call: TRBJ2-7; clone_size: many; cdr3_nt: TGTGCCAGCAGTTTACATGGACGACTACCCGAGCAGTACTTC; cdr3_aa: CASSLHGRLPEQYF
d_call: .; v_call: TRBV12-2; j_call: TRBJ2-5; clone_size: medium-sized; cdr3_nt: TGTGCAAGTCGCTTAGCGATGGTCGGGACAGAGTACCAAGAGACCCAGTACTTC; cdr3_aa: CASRLAMVGTEYQETQYF
d_call: TRBD1; v_call: TRBV29-1; j_call: TRBJ1-1; clone_size: many; cdr3_nt: TGCAGCGTTGAGCGGACAGGGGCTCGGAAAGCTTTCTTT; cdr3_aa: CSVERTGARKAFF
d_call: .; v_call: TRBV11-2; j_call: TRBJ2-7; clone_size: .; cdr3_nt: TGTGCCAGCAGCTTCGACCGGGACGAGCAGTACTTC; cdr3_aa: CASSFDRDEQYF
d_call: .; v_call: TRBV5-1; j_call: TRBJ2-1; clone_size: many; cdr3_nt: TGCGCCAGCAGAACCGGGACTTATGAGCAGTTCTTC; cdr3_aa: CASRTGTYEQFF
d_call: .; v_call: TRBV29-1; j_call: TRBJ1-1; clone_size: many; cdr3_nt: TGCAGCGTAGCCGCCAGGAACACTGAAGCTTTCTTT; cdr3_aa: CSVAARNTEAFF
d_call: .; v_call: TRBV10-3; j_call: TRBJ2-3; clone_size: .; cdr3_nt: TGTGCCATCAGTGGATGGGCAGGACCTTCTTTGATAAGTACGCAGTATTTT; cdr3_aa: CAISGWAGPSLISTQYF
d_call: TRBD1; v_call: TRBV7-2; j_call: TRBJ2-7; clone_size: many; cdr3_nt: TGTGCCAGCAGCTCGACCGGGACAGGGACTCTCGAGCAGTACTTC; cdr3_aa: CASSSTGTGTLEQYF
d_call: TRBD1; v_call: TRBV20-1; j_call: TRBJ2-5; clone_size: many; cdr3_nt: TGCAGTGCCAGGGGGACAGGGGATCAAGAGACCCAGTACTTC; cdr3_aa: CSARGTGDQETQYF
d_call: TRBD1; v_call: TRBV7-2; j_call: TRBJ2-7; clone_size: many; cdr3_nt: TGTGCCAGCAGCCGTCAGGGGGCTGTAAGCGAGCAGTACTTC; cdr3_aa: CASSRQGAVSEQYF
d_call: .; v_call: TRBV6-5; j_call: TRBJ2-7; clone_size: many; cdr3_nt: TGTGCCAGCAGTGGGGACTGGGGGGCCTACGAGCAGTACTTC; cdr3_aa: CASSGDWGAYEQYF
d_call: TRBD1; v_call: TRBV6-2/TRBV6-3; j_call: TRBJ1-1; clone_size: .; cdr3_nt: TGTGCCAGCAGTTATCCGGGACAGGGACCGTACACTGAAGCTTTCTTT; cdr3_aa: CASSYPGQGPYTEAFF
d_call: .; v_call: TRBV19; j_call: TRBJ2-1; clone_size: many; cdr3_nt: TGTGCCAGTAGTCATGGACAGAGGGGGAATGAGCAGTTCTTC; cdr3_aa: CASSHGQRGNEQFF
d_call: .; v_call: TRBV3-1; j_call: TRBJ2-5; clone_size: many; cdr3_nt: TGTGCCAGCAGCCAACTAGGGGAGGAGACCCAGTACTTC; cdr3_aa: CASSQLGEETQYF
d_call: .; v_call: TRBV15; j_call: TRBJ1-4; clone_size: many; cdr3_nt: TGTGCCACCAGCAGAGATGTTGGGTCTATTCTGTTTTTT; cdr3_aa: CATSRDVGSILFF
d_call: TRBD2; v_call: TRBV12-3/TRBV12-4; j_call: TRBJ2-5; clone_size: many; cdr3_nt: TGTGCCAGCCGGACTAGCGGGGGTTCAGAGACCCAGTACTTC; cdr3_aa: CASRTSGGSETQYF
d_call: .; v_call: TRBV30; j_call: TRBJ2-5; clone_size: many; cdr3_nt: TGTGCCTGGAGTGGACAAGGGGAGACCCAGTACTTC; cdr3_aa: CAWSGQGETQYF
d_call: .; v_call: TRBV6-5; j_call: TRBJ2-7; clone_size: many; cdr3_nt: TGTGCCAGCAGTTTTTTGACAGGTTTTTCCGAGCAGTACTTC; cdr3_aa: CASSFLTGFSEQYF